This entry is about one TCR beta chain. The antigen is not known. These data belong to a study of CD8 T cells in ankylosing spondylitis. Study-wide findings and caveats: Seemingly distinctive of ankylosing spondylitis blood was a TCR beta motif formed by eight highly homologous variants. Prior work had noted some motif variants in reactive arthritis blood and synovial fluid.

From the 5' RACE reads, TCRdb called clonotypes with MiXCR, one entry per CDR3 protein. Altogether about 340,000 distinct CDR3 sequences are present, approximately 15% being singletons, with the ten largest covering 0.85% to 1.4%. V gave up 4 bases and J gave up 10 bases, with 13 bases separating them. This CDR3 has 11 residues. Looked up from germline, CDR1 is GTSNPN and CDR2 is SVGIG (reference sequence). This sequence joins TRBV30 and TRBJ1-2; D unclear. This TCR derives from a male donor with ankylosing spondylitis or in good health (not recorded which). Sequenced input: blood, either unsorted or a sorted T cell fraction (not recorded which). The CDR3 DNA follows: TGTGCCTGGACCAATTATGTGGACTACACCTTC. As protein: CAWTNYVDYTF.